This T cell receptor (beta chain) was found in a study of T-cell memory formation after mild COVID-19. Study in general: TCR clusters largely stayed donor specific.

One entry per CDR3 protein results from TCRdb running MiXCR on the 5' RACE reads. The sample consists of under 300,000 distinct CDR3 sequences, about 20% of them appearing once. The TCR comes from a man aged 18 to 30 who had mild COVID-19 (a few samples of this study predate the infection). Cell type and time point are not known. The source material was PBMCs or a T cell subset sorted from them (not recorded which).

The CDR3 DNA is TGTGCCAGCAGTGATAGGCCCTCGCTGAACACTGAAGCTTTCTTT. As protein: CASSDRPSLNTEAFF. J is TRBJ1-1 and V is TRBV2; D gene uncertain. The CDR3 totals 15 residues. CDR1 and CDR2 from the germline V gene are SNHLY and FYNNEI. The V and J ends lost 3 bases and 0 bases respectively, with 11 bases between them.